This TCR beta chain was obtained from a study of cytomegalovirus exposure and HLA in healthy donors. Turning to this clone: Other DNA sequences in the sample encode the same CDR3.

Primers for the PCR totalled 60 Vbeta and 13 Jbeta. Clones were read by immunoSEQ multiplex PCR, and TCRdb kept only the in-frame ones, dropping some. Recorded for this sample: tens of thousands of clones. V was pared by 6 bases and J by 8 bases, with 6 bases of the junction left unmatched. CDR1 is SQVTM, CDR2 ANQGSEA, per germline. The CDR3 extends over 11 amino acids. This TCR derives from a man aged 40-55 years in good health and CMV-seronegative. The V gene is TRBV29-1, the J gene TRBJ1-2, with 7 positions matching TRBD1. The sequenced sample was PBMCs. CDR3 amino acids: CSVGDSWGYTF. The CDR3 nucleotides read TGCAGCGTGGGGGACAGTTGGGGCTACACCTTC.